This T cell receptor (beta chain) was captured by sequencing in a study of cytomegalovirus exposure and HLA in healthy donors. On the study more broadly: An early release of data contained 75 million to 100 million unique TCRs, which came from HLA-typed donors. Study outcomes and limitations: Earlier results showed most TCR beta V segments being productive about 87% or about 30% of the time.

V trimming: 6 bases; J trimming: 4 bases; junction bases outside the gene matches: 7. Per germline, CDR1 MRHNA and CDR2 SNTAGT. The CDR3 spans 15 residues. The primer mix had 60 Vbeta and 13 Jbeta primers. In the original processing: A follow-up analysis tallied 86 million or so unique TCR beta chains, about 10 million shared. The protocol was immunoSEQ multiplex PCR, while the TCRdb copy is restricted to in-frame clones and leaves out a portion. V, J and clone size are taken as reported in that table, and D and trimming were inferred from the DNA itself. The sample holds about 150,000 clones; around three fifths are singletons and the top ten take around 3%. As concerns this clone: Its antigen remains unknown.

The clonotype comes from a woman aged 25-40 years in good health and CMV-seropositive. The source material was PBMCs. The chain uses TRBV6-4 and TRBJ2-2, with 8 bases fitting TRBD2. CDR3 coding DNA: TGTGCCAGCAGCGGGGGGGCCGGCTCCACCGGGGAGCTGTTTTTT. Its protein product is CASSGGAGSTGELFF.